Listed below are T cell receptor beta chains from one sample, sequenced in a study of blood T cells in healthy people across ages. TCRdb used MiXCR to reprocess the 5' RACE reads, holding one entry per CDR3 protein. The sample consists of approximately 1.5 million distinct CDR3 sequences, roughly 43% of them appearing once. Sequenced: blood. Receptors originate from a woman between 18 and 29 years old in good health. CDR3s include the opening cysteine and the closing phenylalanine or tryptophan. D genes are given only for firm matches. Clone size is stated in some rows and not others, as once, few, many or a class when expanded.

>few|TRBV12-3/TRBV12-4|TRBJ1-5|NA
TGTGCCAGCAGCTCTTGGAGGATATTCAATCAGCCCCAGCATTTT
CASSSWRIFNQPQHF
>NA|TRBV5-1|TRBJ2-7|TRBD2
TGCGCCAGTCAGACTAGCGGGGGGTCCGACGAGCAGTACTTC
CASQTSGGSDEQYF
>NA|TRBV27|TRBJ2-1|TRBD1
TGTGCCAGCAGTTTCCTGATGGCGACAGGGAACAATGAGCAGTTCTTC
CASSFLMATGNNEQFF
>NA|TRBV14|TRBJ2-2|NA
TGTGCCAGCAGCCAAGCGGGGCAGATTCTAGGGGAGCTGTTTTTT
CASSQAGQILGELFF
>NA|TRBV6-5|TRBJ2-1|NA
TGTGCCAGCAGTTACGCACCCTACAATGAGCAGTTCTTC
CASSYAPYNEQFF
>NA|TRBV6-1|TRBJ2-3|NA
TGTGCCAGCAGTGACAGGGTTAGAGGGAGCACAGATACGCAGTATTTT
CASSDRVRGSTDTQYF
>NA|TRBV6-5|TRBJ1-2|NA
TGTGCCAGCAGGCAGGGGCCCTACTATGGCTACACCTTC
CASRQGPYYGYTF
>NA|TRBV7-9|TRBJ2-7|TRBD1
TGTGCCAGCACCTCCGACAGGGCCTACGAGCAGTACTTC
CASTSDRAYEQYF
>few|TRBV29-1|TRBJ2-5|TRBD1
TGCAGCGTTCCCTGGTACAGGGGGAACGAAGAGACCCAGTACTTC
CSVPWYRGNEETQYF
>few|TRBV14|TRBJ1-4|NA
TGTGCCAGCAGCCATGTGGATAATGAAAAACTGTTTTTT
CASSHVDNEKLFF
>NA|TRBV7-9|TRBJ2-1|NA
TGTGCCAGCAGCTCCATCAGGGGCGCGAAGGTTATCAATGAGCAGTTCTTC
CASSSIRGAKVINEQFF
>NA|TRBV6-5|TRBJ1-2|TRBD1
TGTGCCAGCAGTTGGGGACAGGGAGGAAACTATGGCTACACCTTC
CASSWGQGGNYGYTF
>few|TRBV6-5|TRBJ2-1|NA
TGTGCCAGCAGTCCGCCCGGGAGCGGATCCTACAATGAGCAGTTCTTC
CASSPPGSGSYNEQFF
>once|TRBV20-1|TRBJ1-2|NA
TGCAGTGCTAGAGATCCCGACAGAAACTATGACTACACCTTC
CSARDPDRNYDYTF
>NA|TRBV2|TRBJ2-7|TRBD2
TGTGCCAACAGGAAAAGCGGGAGTACAGTATACGAGCAGTACTTC
CANRKSGSTVYEQYF
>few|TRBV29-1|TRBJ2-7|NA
TGCAGCGTTGCAACAGATTATCAGTACTTC
CSVATDYQYF
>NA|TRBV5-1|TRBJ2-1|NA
TGCGCCAGCAGAGATGGCGGGGCCCATGAGCAGTTCTTC
CASRDGGAHEQFF
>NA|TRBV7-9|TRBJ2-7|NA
TGTGCCAGCAGCCCTCGCCAGGACTACCACGACGAGCAGTACTTC
CASSPRQDYHDEQYF
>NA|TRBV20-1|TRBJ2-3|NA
TGCAGTGCTAGAGCAGGGCTTACAGATACGCAGTATTTT
CSARAGLTDTQYF
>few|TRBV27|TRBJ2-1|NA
TGTGCCAGCAGGCAGTTTAATGAGCAGTTCTTC
CASRQFNEQFF
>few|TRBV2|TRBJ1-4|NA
TGTGCCAGCAGTGAACAATGGCCGGTAGAAAAACTGTTTTTT
CASSEQWPVEKLFF
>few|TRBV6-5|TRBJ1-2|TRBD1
TGTGCCAGCAGTTGGGGACAGGGGGCCTATGGCTACACCTTC
CASSWGQGAYGYTF
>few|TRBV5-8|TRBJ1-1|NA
TGTGCCAGCAGCCCGGTGGGCATCCCGGGGACTGAAGCTTTCTTT
CASSPVGIPGTEAFF
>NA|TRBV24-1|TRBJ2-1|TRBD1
TGTGCCACCAGTGATCGGACAGGATCCTACAATGAGCAGTTCTTC
CATSDRTGSYNEQFF
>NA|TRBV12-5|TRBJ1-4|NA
TGTGCTAGTGGTCGTAACCGGGACCCTGAAAAACTGTTTTTT
CASGRNRDPEKLFF
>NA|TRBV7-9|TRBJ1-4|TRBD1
TGTGCCAGCAGCCTCGAAGGGACAGGAGAAAAACTGTTTTTT
CASSLEGTGEKLFF
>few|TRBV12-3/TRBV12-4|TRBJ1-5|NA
TGTGCCAGCAGTTGGGGGGATTCCCGCAATCAGCCCCAGCATTTT
CASSWGDSRNQPQHF
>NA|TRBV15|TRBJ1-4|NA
TGTGCCACCAGCCATCGCAGGGGCGGACATGAAAAACTGTTTTTT
CATSHRRGGHEKLFF
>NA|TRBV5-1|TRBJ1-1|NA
TGCGCCAGCAGCTGGGAGGCGGGGGTGGGCACTGAAGCTTTCTTT
CASSWEAGVGTEAFF
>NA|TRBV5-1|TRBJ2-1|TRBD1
TGCGCCAGCAGCTTTCTTACAGGGGGCGACGATGAGCAGTTCTTC
CASSFLTGGDDEQFF
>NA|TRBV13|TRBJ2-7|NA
TGTGCCAGCAGCCCGATAGGTGCCTACGAGCAGTACTTC
CASSPIGAYEQYF
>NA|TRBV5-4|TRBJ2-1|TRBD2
TGTGCCAGCAGCTTGAGGCGGGGGGGGAATGAGCAGTTCTTC
CASSLRRGGNEQFF
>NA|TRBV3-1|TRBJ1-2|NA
TGTGCCAGCAGCCAAATGTCCGGCTCGACTGACGGCTACACCTTC
CASSQMSGSTDGYTF
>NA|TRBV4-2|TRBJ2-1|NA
TGTGCCAGCAGCCAAGATTTAGGTCCTGGGGGAAGCGGGTACAATGAGCAGTTCTTC
CASSQDLGPGGSGYNEQFF
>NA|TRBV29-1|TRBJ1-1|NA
TGCAGCGTTTTAGAGCAGAACACTGAAGCTTTCTTT
CSVLEQNTEAFF
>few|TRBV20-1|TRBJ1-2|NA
TGCAGTGCTAGAGATCACGGGGAAAGGGTCTATGGCTACACCTTC
CSARDHGERVYGYTF
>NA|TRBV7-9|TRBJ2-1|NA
TGTGCCAGCAGTTTAGTGGACAGACTATACAATGAGCAGTTCTTC
CASSLVDRLYNEQFF
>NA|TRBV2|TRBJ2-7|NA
TGTGCCACCCTGGACACAGACTCCTACGAGCAGTACTTC
CATLDTDSYEQYF
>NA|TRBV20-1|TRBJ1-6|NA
TGCAGAGCTAGAGATCCTGAGAATTCACCCCTCCACTTT
CRARDPENSPLHF
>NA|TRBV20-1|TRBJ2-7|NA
TGCAGTGCTCCACCGCCGATAGCGCGTTACTCCTACGAGCAGTACTTC
CSAPPPIARYSYEQYF
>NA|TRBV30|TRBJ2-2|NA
TGTGCCTGGAGTTCAGGGACCGGGGAGCTGTTTTTT
CAWSSGTGELFF